The clone carrying this T cell receptor beta chain has just one count. The sample originates from a study of T cell responses to AZD1222 COVID-19 vaccine. The CDR3 runs to 14 residues. Germline V gene data show CDR1 as MNHEY and CDR2 as SVGAGI. Trimming cost V 0 bases and J 5 bases, with 11 bases left between them. Produced via immunoSEQ multiplex PCR; TCRdb's table is partial and in-frame only. The sample lists 100,000 to 150,000 clones; roughly 85% were seen once. The chain couples TRBV6-5 to TRBJ2-7, with no clear D. The receptor was isolated from an adult in good health. Sequenced material: peripheral blood, taken on day 0 of AZD1222 vaccination. The CDR3 region is CASSYSTNKNEQYF. Written as DNA, the CDR3 is TGTGCCAGCAGTTACTCCACGAATAAAAACGAGCAGTACTTC.